This TCR beta chain was identified during a study of beta chain features in type 1 diabetes. This clone was seen only a few times. Its matching antigen is unknown. The isolated RNA, all of it, was reverse transcribed, so expressed TCRB transcripts were what got sequenced. Using immunoSEQ multiplex PCR, the repertoire was profiled, and TCRdb retains in-frame clones only, with some absent. The table includes roughly 100,000 clones, roughly 28% detected once. Germline assignment: CDR1 MDHEN and CDR2 SYDVKM. The CDR3 is 14 amino acids. J gave up 10 bases and V 6 bases, and 9 bases lay outside the gene matches. Points from the study as a whole: Shorter TCRB CDR3s, moderately but significantly so, marked every one of the four CD4+ subsets in Type 1 diabetes patients. VDJ junctions from type 1 diabetes patients carried fewer insertions and larger deletions.

The sample consisted of central memory CD4+ T cells from blood. V usage is TRBV28 and J usage is TRBJ2-1; TRBD2 matches at 10 bases. This clonotype was sampled from a woman in her late teens or twenties with type 1 diabetes. For the CDR3, the DNA is TGTGCCAGCAGAACTAGCGGGGCTCGGGGCGAGCAGTTCTTC. Amino acid sequence: CASRTSGARGEQFF.